This T cell receptor (beta chain) appears in the sequencing data of a study of T cell responses to AZD1222 COVID-19 vaccine. Study outcomes and limitations: Females made up more of the donors, who were largely white British, and clonal diversity may have come out too low. Of spike-specific TCRs, nearly half reportedly target regions left unmutated in variants.

Note on this clone: Its antigen remains unidentified.

This CDR3 comprises 16 residues. Trimming cost V 8 bases and J 8 bases; bases outside gene matches: 15. The repertoire was sequenced with immunoSEQ multiplex PCR; TCRdb's copy has only in-frame clones and lacks some. The profile shows tens of thousands of clones, approximately 91% of them singletons. The sequence derives from an adult in good health. This chain uses TRBV6-7 with TRBJ2-2; 9 bases agree with TRBD1. TRBV6-7 is marked as an open reading frame, function uncertain. Material: peripheral blood, obtained on day 0 of AZD1222 vaccination. Here the CDR3 reads CASGNSGTGSTGELFF. The CDR3 nucleotides are TGTGCCAGCGGAAATTCCGGGACAGGGAGTACGGGGGAGCTGTTTTTT.